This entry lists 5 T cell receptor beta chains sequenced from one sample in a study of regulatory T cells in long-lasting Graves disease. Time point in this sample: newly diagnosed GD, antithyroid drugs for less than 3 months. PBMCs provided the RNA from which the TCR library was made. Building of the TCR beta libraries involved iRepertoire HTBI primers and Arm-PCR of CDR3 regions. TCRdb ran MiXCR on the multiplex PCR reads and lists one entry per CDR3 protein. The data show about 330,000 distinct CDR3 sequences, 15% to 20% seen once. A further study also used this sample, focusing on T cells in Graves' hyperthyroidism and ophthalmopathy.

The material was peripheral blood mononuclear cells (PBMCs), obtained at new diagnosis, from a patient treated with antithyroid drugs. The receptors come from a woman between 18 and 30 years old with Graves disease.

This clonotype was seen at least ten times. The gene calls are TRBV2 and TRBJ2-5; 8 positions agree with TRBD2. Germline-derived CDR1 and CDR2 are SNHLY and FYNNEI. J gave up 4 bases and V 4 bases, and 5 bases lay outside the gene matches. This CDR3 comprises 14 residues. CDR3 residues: CASSVSSGRETQYF. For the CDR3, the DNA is TGTGCCAGCAGTGTATCGAGCGGGAGAGAGACCCAGTACTTC.

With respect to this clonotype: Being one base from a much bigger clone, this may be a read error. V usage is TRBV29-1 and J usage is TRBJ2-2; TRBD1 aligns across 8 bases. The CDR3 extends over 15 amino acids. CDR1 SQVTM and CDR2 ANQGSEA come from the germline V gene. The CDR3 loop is CSVKPGQANTGELLF. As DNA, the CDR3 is TGCAGCGTTAAGCCGGGACAGGCGAACACCGGGGAGCTGCTTTTT.

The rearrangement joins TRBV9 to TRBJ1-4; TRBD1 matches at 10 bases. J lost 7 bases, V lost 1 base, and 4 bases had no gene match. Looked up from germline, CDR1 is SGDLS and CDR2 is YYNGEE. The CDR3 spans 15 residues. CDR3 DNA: TGTGCCAGCAGCGTACTAGGACAGGGGGTTGAAAAACTGTTTTTT. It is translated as CASSVLGQGVEKLFF.

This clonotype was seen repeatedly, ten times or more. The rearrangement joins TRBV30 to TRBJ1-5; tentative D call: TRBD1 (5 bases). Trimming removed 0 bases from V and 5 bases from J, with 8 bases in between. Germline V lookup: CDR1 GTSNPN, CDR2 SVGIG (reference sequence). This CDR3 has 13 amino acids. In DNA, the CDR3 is TGTGCCTGGAGTGTACAGGCGGATCAGCCCCAGCATTTT. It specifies CAWSVQADQPQHF. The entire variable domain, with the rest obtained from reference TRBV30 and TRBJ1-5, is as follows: SQTIHQWPATLVQPVGSPLSLECTVEGTSNPNLYWYRQAAGRGLQLLFYSVGIGQISSEVPQNLSASRPQDRQFILSSKKLLLSDSGFYLCAWSVQADQPQHFGDGTRLSIL.

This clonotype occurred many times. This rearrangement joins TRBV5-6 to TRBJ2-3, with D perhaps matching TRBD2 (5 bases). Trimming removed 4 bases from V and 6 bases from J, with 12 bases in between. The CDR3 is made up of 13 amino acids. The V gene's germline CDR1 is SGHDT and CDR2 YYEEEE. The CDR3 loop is CASSLLGGDTQYF. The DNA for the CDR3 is TGTGCCAGCAGCCTCCTGGGCGGGGATACGCAGTATTTT.